Listed below are T cell receptor beta chains from one sample, sequenced in a study of cytomegalovirus exposure and HLA in healthy donors. Data came from immunoSEQ multiplex PCR; TCRdb stores just in-frame clones and leaves some out. The table lists over 70,000 clones, 65% of them singletons. The sequenced sample was PBMCs. These receptors were taken from a woman aged 45-60 years in good health and CMV-seropositive. The conserved cysteine and the conserved F or W are not part of the CDR3 here. D genes are given only for firm matches.

J gene | D gene | V gene | CDR3 protein
TRBJ2-1 | - | TRBV16 | ASSQSTREQF
TRBJ2-7 | - | TRBV30 | AWSRFEGISEQY
TRBJ2-3 | TRBD2 | TRBV30 | AWRGRRGLTLDTQY
TRBJ2-7 | TRBD2 | TRBV2 | ASLGTRNEQY
TRBJ1-1 | - | TRBV29-1 | SVEVQMNTEAF
TRBJ2-1 | - | TRBV28 | ASSLATGRSDNEQF
TRBJ1-1 | TRBD1 | TRBV6-1 | ASSEMTGTTEAF
TRBJ1-2 | - | TRBV4-3 | ASSPTDRTVDPFGYT
TRBJ1-2 | - | TRBV30 | AWSWLQGSYGYT
TRBJ2-1 | TRBD2 | TRBV4-3 | ASSQDGTSGLQF
TRBJ2-7 | - | TRBV5-1 | ASSAGIQAGQY
TRBJ1-2 | TRBD1 | TRBV9 | ASSGGTDYGYT